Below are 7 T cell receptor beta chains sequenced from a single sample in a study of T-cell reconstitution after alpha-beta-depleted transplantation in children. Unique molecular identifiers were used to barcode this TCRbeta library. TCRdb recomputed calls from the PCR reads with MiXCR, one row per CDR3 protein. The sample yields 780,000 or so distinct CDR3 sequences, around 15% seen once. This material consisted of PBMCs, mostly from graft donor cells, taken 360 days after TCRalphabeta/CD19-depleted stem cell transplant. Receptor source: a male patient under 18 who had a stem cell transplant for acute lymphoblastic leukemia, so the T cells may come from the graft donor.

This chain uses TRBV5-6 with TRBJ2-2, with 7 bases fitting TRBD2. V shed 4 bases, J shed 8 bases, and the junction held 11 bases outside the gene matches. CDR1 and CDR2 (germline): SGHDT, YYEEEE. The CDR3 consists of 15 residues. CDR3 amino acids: CASSQRDRTPGELFF. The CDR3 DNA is TGTGCCAGCAGCCAGCGGGACCGAACCCCAGGGGAGCTGTTTTTT.

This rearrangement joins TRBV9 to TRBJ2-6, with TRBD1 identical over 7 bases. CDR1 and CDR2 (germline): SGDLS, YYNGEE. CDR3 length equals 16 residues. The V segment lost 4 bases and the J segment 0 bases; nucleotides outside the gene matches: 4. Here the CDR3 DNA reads TGTGCCAGCAGCTTGACAGGGAACTCTGGGGCCAACGTCCTGACTTTC. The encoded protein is CASSLTGNSGANVLTF.

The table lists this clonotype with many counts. The CDR3 region has the DNA TGCAGTGCTAGTAGGACTAGCGGAAAAAACATTCAGTACTTC. Amino acid sequence: CSASRTSGKNIQYF. The V call is TRBV20-1, the J call TRBJ2-4; 10 nucleotides agree with TRBD2. CDR3 size: 14 residues. Germline V gene sequence: CDR1 DFQATT, CDR2 SNEGSKA (reference sequence). J was trimmed by 4 bases and V by 3 bases; bases with no gene match: 3.

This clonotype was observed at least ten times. CDR3 region: CASGLSYNEQFF. The DNA for the CDR3 is TGTGCCAGCGGGCTCTCCTACAATGAGCAGTTCTTC. This chain links TRBV9 with TRBJ2-1; D not resolved. The CDR3 runs 12 residues. Germline V gene lookup returns CDR1 SGDLS and CDR2 YYNGEE. Trimming took 7 bases from V and 0 from J, leaving 5 bases between them.

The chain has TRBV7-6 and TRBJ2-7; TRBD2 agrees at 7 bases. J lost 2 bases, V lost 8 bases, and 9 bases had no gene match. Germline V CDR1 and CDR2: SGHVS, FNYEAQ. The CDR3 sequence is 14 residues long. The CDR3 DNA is TGTGCCAGCCCCCCCGTGGGGGGGGCCTACGAGCAGTACTTC. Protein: CASPPVGGAYEQYF.

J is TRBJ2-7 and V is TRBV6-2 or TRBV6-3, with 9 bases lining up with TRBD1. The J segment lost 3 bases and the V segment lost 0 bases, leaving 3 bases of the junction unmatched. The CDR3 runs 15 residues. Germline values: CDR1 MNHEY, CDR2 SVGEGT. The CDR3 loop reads CASSYSRQGVYEQYF. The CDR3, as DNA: TGTGCCAGCAGTTACTCGAGACAGGGGGTCTACGAGCAGTACTTC.

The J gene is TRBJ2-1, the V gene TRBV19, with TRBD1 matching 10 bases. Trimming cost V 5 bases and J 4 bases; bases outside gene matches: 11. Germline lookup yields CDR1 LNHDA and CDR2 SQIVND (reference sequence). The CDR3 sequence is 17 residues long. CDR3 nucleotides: TGTGCCAGTAGTCCCCTCCGGCGGGGACAGGGGTACAATGAGCAGTTCTTC. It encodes CASSPLRRGQGYNEQFF.